The 17 T cell receptor beta chains below were found in one sample sequenced in a study of blood T cell repertoires in COVID-19. Sequenced by immunoSEQ multiplex PCR; TCRdb stores in-frame clones only, minus some. The sample has 130,000 or so clones, 80% seen once; the top ten hold under 20%. Sample: peripheral blood. These receptors came from a man in his 60s with active or convalescent COVID-19.

V usage is TRBV5-6 and J usage is TRBJ2-3; 7 bases map to TRBD2. The germline gives CDR1 SGHDT, CDR2 YYEEEE. This CDR3 spans 16 amino acids. The trim removed 1 base at V and 0 bases at J, leaving 5 bases unmatched. CDR3: CASSLPLGGSTDTQYF. CDR3 nucleotide sequence: TGTGCCAGCAGCTTGCCCCTGGGGGGGAGCACAGATACGCAGTATTTT.

V is TRBV6-6 and J is TRBJ2-2; 8 nucleotides match TRBD1. Germline assignment: CDR1 MNHNY and CDR2 SVGAGI (reference sequence). After removal of 0 bases from V and 6 bases from J, the junction contained 6 bases not matched to a gene. The CDR3 runs to 16 residues. CDR3 coding DNA: TGTGCCAGCAGTTACTCGGCGACAGGGGATCCCGGGGAGCTGTTTTTT. Translating it yields CASSYSATGDPGELFF.

With respect to this clone: A read error may account for a junction end that differs from germline. V and J are TRBV28 and TRBJ2-7; 7 bases fit TRBD1. The CDR3 totals 15 residues. Germline V gene data show CDR1 as MDHEN and CDR2 as SYDVKM. CDR3 amino acids: CASRIFGTASFEQYF. The CDR3 DNA reads as TGTGCCAGCAGGATCTTTGGGACAGCTTCCTTCGAGCAGTACTTC.

The chain is built from TRBV7-2 and TRBJ2-5, with 8 positions matching TRBD1. This CDR3 has 14 amino acids. Germline assignment: CDR1 SGHTA and CDR2 FQGNSA. The trim removed 3 bases at V and 5 bases at J, leaving 5 bases unmatched. The CDR3: CASSFQQGDETQYF. The CDR3 nucleotides read TGTGCCAGCAGCTTTCAACAGGGGGACGAGACCCAGTACTTC.

The rearrangement uses TRBV21-1 and TRBJ2-7; TRBD1, the D gene given by the table, was not confirmed from the DNA. TRBV21-1 is classified as a pseudogene. The CDR3 extends over 14 amino acids. The CDR3 nucleotides are TGTGCCAGCAACGTCCGGGACAATAAGCGCGAGCAGTACTTC. The encoded protein is CASNVRDNKREQYF.

Written as DNA, the CDR3 is TGCGCCAGCAGCTTGGTAGCTCCCAATGAGCAGTTCTTC. Protein product: CASSLVAPNEQFF. The chain uses TRBV5-1 and TRBJ2-1; unclear D gene. Trimming took 0 bases from V and 6 from J, leaving 7 bases between them. The CDR3 spans 13 residues. The germline V gene encodes CDR1 SGHRS and CDR2 YFSETQ.

The chain joins TRBV5-1 to TRBJ2-7; D uncertain. CDR1 SGHRS and CDR2 YFSETQ come from the germline V gene. This CDR3 has 11 residues. The V end was cut by 1 base, the J end by 5 bases, with 4 bases between. The CDR3 DNA follows: TGCGCCAGCAGCTTGTCGGACGAGCAGTACTTC. Translated, it gives CASSLSDEQYF.

The sample holds one count of this clone. This chain joins TRBV29-1 and TRBJ2-3, with 10 bases aligning to TRBD1. V was pared by 7 bases and J by 2 bases, with 3 bases of the junction left unmatched. The CDR3 has 13 residues. The V gene's germline CDR1 is SQVTM and CDR2 ANQGSEA. CDR3: CSARQGATDTQYF. CDR3 DNA sequence: TGCAGCGCCCGACAGGGGGCCACAGATACGCAGTATTTT.

The chain couples TRBV7-9 to TRBJ2-7; 7 bases map to TRBD1. Germline CDR1 SEHNR, CDR2 FQNEAQ (reference sequence). The length of the CDR3 is 15 residues. Losses at the gene ends were 4 bases for V and 0 bases for J; bases not matched to a gene: 6. CDR3 nucleotides: TGTGCCAGCAGCTCCCTCCGGACAGGCTCCTACGAGCAGTACTTC. It is translated as CASSSLRTGSYEQYF.

This chain links TRBV7-2 with TRBJ2-5, with 8 bases aligning to TRBD2. The CDR3 extends over 14 amino acids. Germline V CDR1 and CDR2: SGHTA, FQGNSA. V gave up 2 bases and J gave up 7 bases; unmatched junction bases: 6. In DNA form, the CDR3 reads TGTGCCAGCAGCTTATCGGGACTAGTCGGGACCCAGTACTTC. Protein: CASSLSGLVGTQYF.

The chain links TRBV9 to TRBJ2-2; 13 bases agree with TRBD2. Germline-derived CDR1 and CDR2 are SGDLS and YYNGEE. The CDR3 spans 16 residues. V shed 9 bases and J 2 bases; nucleotides not matched to a gene: 7. The CDR3 DNA follows: TGTGCCACCACCCAGGGACTAGCGGGAAACACCGGGGAGCTGTTTTTT. It is translated as CATTQGLAGNTGELFF.

This chain joins TRBV27 and TRBJ2-6; no clear D gene. Germline values: CDR1 MNHEY, CDR2 SMNVEV (reference sequence). The CDR3 runs 14 residues. Trimming stripped 6 bases from V and 4 bases from J, with 10 bases between. The CDR3 sequence is CASRHSSGANVLTF. CDR3 coding DNA: TGTGCCAGCAGGCACAGCTCCGGGGCCAACGTCCTGACTTTC.

V is TRBV28 and J is TRBJ2-7, with 9 bases lining up with TRBD2. Germline values: CDR1 MDHEN, CDR2 SYDVKM. Trimming at V came to 10 bases and at J to 4 bases, leaving 8 bases not matched to a gene. The CDR3 consists of 13 residues. The CDR3 DNA follows: TGTGCCACCATTAGCGGGAGCGCTTACGAGCAGTACTTC. This sequence encodes CATISGSAYEQYF. Together with reference TRBV28 and TRBJ2-7, the CDR3 gives the full variable domain: DVKVTQSSRYLVKRTGEKVFLECVQDMDHENMFWYRQDPGLGLRLIYFSYDVKMKEKGDIPEGYSVSREKKERFSLILESASTNQTSMYLCATISGSAYEQYFGPGTRLTVT.

This CDR3 reads CARSRIQGAFYNEQFF. DNA of the CDR3: TGTGCCAGAAGCCGGATACAGGGGGCGTTCTACAATGAGCAGTTCTTC. V is TRBV5-3 and J is TRBJ2-1; 9 bases are shared with TRBD1. TRBV5-3 is marked as an open reading frame, function uncertain. Trimming removed 4 bases from V and 3 bases from J; junction bases left unmatched: 8. This CDR3 comprises 16 residues.

The rearrangement uses TRBV18 and TRBJ2-7; 8 bases align to TRBD1. The CDR3 loop spans 16 amino acids. J lost 4 bases, V lost 3 bases, and 11 bases had no gene match. Looked up from germline, CDR1 is KGHSH and CDR2 is LQKENI. CDR3 bases: TGTGCCAGCTCACCGCAGACAGGGGCAACCTATTACGAGCAGTACTTC. Its translation is CASSPQTGATYYEQYF.

The CDR3 protein is CASSPARGYYYGYTF. The CDR3 DNA follows: TGTGCCAGCAGCCCGGCGCGGGGGTATTATTATGGCTACACCTTC. The rearrangement uses TRBV28 and TRBJ1-2, with D perhaps TRBD1 (5 bases). Trimming left V 6 bases short and J 5 bases short, with 19 bases between. The CDR3 runs 15 residues. The V gene's germline CDR1 is MDHEN and CDR2 SYDVKM.

The chain is built from TRBV28 and TRBJ2-1, with 12 bases that match TRBD2. J was trimmed by 0 bases and V by 4 bases; bases with no gene match: 16. The CDR3 sequence is 21 residues long. Germline assignment: CDR1 MDHEN and CDR2 SYDVKM. Here the CDR3 DNA reads TGTGCCAGCAGTTCCCGGGGAACGAGGGCTAGCGGGAGGGGCTCCTACAATGAGCAGTTCTTC. This sequence encodes CASSSRGTRASGRGSYNEQFF.